Sequencing of this T cell receptor beta chain was carried out in a study of blood T cell repertoires in COVID-19. Study-wide background: T cells, B-cell-depleted T cells, or PBMCs provided the cDNA or gDNA that served as material.

With 1 base removed from V and 0 bases from J, the gap between germline ends came to 10 bases. The length of the CDR3 is 15 residues. Germline V gene data show CDR1 as SGHKS and CDR2 as YYEKEE (reference sequence). This clone was found a few times. Profiled with immunoSEQ multiplex PCR; TCRdb holds only in-frame clones, not every one. The sample carries about 440,000 clones, roughly 89% recorded once. This chain links TRBV5-5 with TRBJ1-1; no clear D. Sequencing was performed on peripheral blood. The receptor was isolated from a woman in her thirties with acute or convalescent COVID-19. In DNA, the CDR3 is TGTGCCAGCAGCTTGTACGTGGCCATGAACACTGAAGCTTTCTTT. Translated, it gives CASSLYVAMNTEAFF.